The rows below give T cell receptor beta chains drawn from one sample of a study of early stage breast cancer tumors. Clones were read by immunoSEQ multiplex PCR, and TCRdb kept only the in-frame ones, dropping some. This table holds about 72,000 clones, roughly three quarters found once. Sequencing used blood. The receptors were gathered from a person in their 60s with breast cancer. Each CDR3 is given with its conserved first and last residue.

V: TRBV18
CDR3: CASSPLRTGSTDTQYF

V: TRBV5-1
CDR3: CASSRPGLQDGELFF

V: TRBV21-1
CDR3: CASWGPEAFF

V: TRBV5-1
CDR3: CASSLGGGFTGELFF

V: TRBV6-6
CDR3: CASSPPGALRNTIYF

V: TRBV30
CDR3: CAWAGQGNQPQHF

V: TRBV30
CDR3: CAWSRGHAPGTEAFF

V: TRBV28
CDR3: CASSLAYEQYF

V: TRBV6-6
CDR3: CASSYPGQANYEQYF

V: TRBV7-2
CDR3: CASSLVGTSTDTQYF

V: TRBV28
CDR3: CASSYRPTNEKLFF

V: TRBV11-1
CDR3: CASSLTGTGVSNEQFF

V: TRBV7-8
CDR3: CASSPGGTQPQHF

V: TRBV28
CDR3: CASSLTGRGEKLFF

V: TRBV5-1
CDR3: CASSQGHAEKLFF

V: TRBV4-1
CDR3: CASSQQGWNTIYF

V: TRBV4-2
CDR3: CASSPTGGTSYEQYF

V: TRBV14
CDR3: CASSHRAGTNTGELFF

V: TRBV6-4
CDR3: CASSDSSRGVRGYTF

V: TRBV19
CDR3: CASCRIGAYSNQPQHF

V: TRBV7-6
CDR3: CASSSRAGTGNEKLFF

V: TRBV5-1
CDR3: CASSQSRLAGVDNEQFF

V: TRBV6-4
CDR3: CASSDPLRVDEQYF

V: TRBV20-1
CDR3: CSAQDPPEQFF

V: TRBV19
CDR3: CASSTATGVGVGYTF

V: TRBV9
CDR3: CASSSWIAGELFF

V: TRBV5-1
CDR3: CASSLSEDYEQYF

V: TRBV7-9
CDR3: CASSSDLNEQFF

V: TRBV5-6
CDR3: CASSLGYGRNYGYTF

V: TRBV13
CDR3: CASSPRVTGELFF

V: TRBV27
CDR3: CASSWTSGGYEQYF

V: TRBV10-3
CDR3: CAISEPRSGDEQFF

V: TRBV28
CDR3: CASSLTSNSGNTIYF

V: TRBV6-6
CDR3: CASSYSGGVDTEAFF

V: TRBV6-6
CDR3: CASREQQVLSGNTIYF

V: TRBV28
CDR3: CASSRSGQGYNSPLHF

V: TRBV6-5
CDR3: CASSAGTSGGREQFF

V: TRBV2
CDR3: CASFRDSSRTGELFF

V: TRBV13
CDR3: CASSLMGPGTNYEQYF

V: TRBV7-8
CDR3: CASSRRLAPQNTEAFF

V: TRBV29-1
CDR3: CSVGDRADTEAFF

V: TRBV6-1
CDR3: CASSEAPSGAPYNEQFF

V: TRBV7-3
CDR3: CASSQPPAGEQFF

V: TRBV6-5
CDR3: CASSPTSGRPDTQYF

V: TRBV5-1
CDR3: CASSLGGQLGETQYF

V: TRBV5-6
CDR3: CASSGSPGTAGIDEQYF

V: TRBV7-8
CDR3: CASSSWGGNTEAFF

V: TRBV16
CDR3: CASSPPQDRGEREQYF

V: TRBV19
CDR3: CASSDRQVNQPQHF

V: TRBV19
CDR3: CASSMPGGNNQPQHF

V: TRBV9
CDR3: CASSPGTSGGGGADTQYF

V: TRBV6-5
CDR3: CASSIRGQTGELFF

V: TRBV5-1
CDR3: CASSLAWVLDTQYF

V: TRBV5-6
CDR3: CASSATDSGNTIYF

V: TRBV9
CDR3: CASSPGTSGFNTGELFF